The clone carrying this TCR beta chain was observed once. The antigen remains unidentified. This specimen belongs to a study of T cell repertoires and HLA-DP antigens. About the study: Pre-culture CD4+ samples used about 1,100 ng DNA versus about 210 ng for CD137+CD4+ sorts.

The method was immunoSEQ multiplex PCR; TCRdb's version includes in-frame clones alone and lacks a portion of them. This sample yields about 89,000 clones, of which roughly 86% are seen a single time; around 1.7% belongs to the top ten. The V segment lost 3 bases and the J segment 3 bases; nucleotides outside the gene matches: 11. Germline V lookup: CDR1 MNHEY, CDR2 SMNVEV (reference sequence). This CDR3 has 18 residues. The sequenced material came from CD4+ T cells from PBMCs. This chain uses TRBV27 with TRBJ2-3; 11 bases map to TRBD2. The TCR comes from a man in his forties or fifties in good health and CMV-seronegative. The CDR3 loop reads CASSLGATSGRGTDTQYF. In DNA, the CDR3 is TGTGCCAGCAGTTTGGGGGCCACTAGCGGGAGAGGGACAGATACGCAGTATTTT.